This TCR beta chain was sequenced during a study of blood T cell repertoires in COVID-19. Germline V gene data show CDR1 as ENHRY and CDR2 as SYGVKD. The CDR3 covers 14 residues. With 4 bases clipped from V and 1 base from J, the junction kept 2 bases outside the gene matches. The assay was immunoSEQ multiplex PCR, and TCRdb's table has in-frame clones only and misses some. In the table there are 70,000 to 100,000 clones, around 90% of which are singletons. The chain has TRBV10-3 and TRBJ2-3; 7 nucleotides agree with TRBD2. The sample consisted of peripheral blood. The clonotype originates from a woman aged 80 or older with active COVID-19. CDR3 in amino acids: CAISVTSGTDTQYF. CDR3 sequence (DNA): TGTGCCATCAGTGTCACTAGCGGCACAGATACGCAGTATTTT.